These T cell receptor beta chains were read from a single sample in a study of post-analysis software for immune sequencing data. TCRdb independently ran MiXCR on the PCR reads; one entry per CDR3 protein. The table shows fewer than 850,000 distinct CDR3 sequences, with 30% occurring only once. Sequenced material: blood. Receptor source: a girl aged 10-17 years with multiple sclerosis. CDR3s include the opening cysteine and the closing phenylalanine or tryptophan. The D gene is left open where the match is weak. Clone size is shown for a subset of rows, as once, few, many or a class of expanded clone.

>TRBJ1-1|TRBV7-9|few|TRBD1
TGTGCCAGCAGCCCGTGGGACAGGGAAAAGTCTGAAGCTTTCTTT
CASSPWDREKSEAFF
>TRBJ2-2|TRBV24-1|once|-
TGTGCCACCAGTGATCACAGGAACACCGGGGAGCTGTTTTTT
CATSDHRNTGELFF
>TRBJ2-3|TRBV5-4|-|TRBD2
TGTGCCAGCAGTTCGGGACTATTTAGCACAGATACGCAGTATTTT
CASSSGLFSTDTQYF
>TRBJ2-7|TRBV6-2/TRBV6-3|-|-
TGTGCCAGCAGAATAAGTGGCTACGAGCAGTACTTC
CASRISGYEQYF
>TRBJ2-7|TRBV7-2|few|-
TGTGCCAGCAGCGACGCCGGTCTGGAGCAGTACTTC
CASSDAGLEQYF
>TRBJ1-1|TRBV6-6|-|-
TGTGCCAGCACTGATTTGACCCTCACTGAAGCTTTCTTT
CASTDLTLTEAFF
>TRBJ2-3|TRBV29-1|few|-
-
CSVEESVLRGDTQYF
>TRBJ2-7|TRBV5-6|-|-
TGTGCCAGCAGTGGGACGGACTACTCCTACGAGCAGTACTTC
CASSGTDYSYEQYF
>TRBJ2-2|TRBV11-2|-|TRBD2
TGTGCCAGCAGCCCCCCCATCGGACTAGCGGGTAACACCGGGGAGCTGTTTTTT
CASSPPIGLAGNTGELFF
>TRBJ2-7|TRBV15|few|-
TGTGCCACCAGCGAAGTAACCGGCGAGCAGTACTTC
CATSEVTGEQYF
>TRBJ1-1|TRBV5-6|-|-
TGTGCCAGCAGCCCTTTGCAGGGGAGCGTGGAAGCTTTCTTT
CASSPLQGSVEAFF
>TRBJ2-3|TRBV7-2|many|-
TGTGCCAGCAGCTTAAGTATTGCGGGGTTCACAGATACGCAGTATTTT
CASSLSIAGFTDTQYF
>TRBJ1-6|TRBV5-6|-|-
TGTGCCAGCAGCTTAGGTCGGGGTAATTCACCCCTCCACTTT
CASSLGRGNSPLHF
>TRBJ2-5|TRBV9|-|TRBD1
TGTGCCAGCAGCGTAGGGGGACAGGGGTTTCGAGAGACCCAGTACTTC
CASSVGGQGFRETQYF
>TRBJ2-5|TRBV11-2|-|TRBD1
TGTGCCAGCAGCTCCCGGGACAGAGAGAACCAAGAGACCCAGTACTTC
CASSSRDRENQETQYF
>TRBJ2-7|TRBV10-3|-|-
TGTGCCATCAGTAGGACGGACTCCCACTCCTACGAGCAGTACTTC
CAISRTDSHSYEQYF
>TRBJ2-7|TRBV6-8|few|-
TGTGCCAGCAGTTACTCGACCCCTCGGGAGTACTTC
CASSYSTPREYF
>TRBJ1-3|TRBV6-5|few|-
TGTGCCAGCAGTTCGGGGGACTCTGGAAACACCATATATTTT
CASSSGDSGNTIYF
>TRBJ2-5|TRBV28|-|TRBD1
TGTGCCAGCAGTCCACCACAGGGGAACCAAGAGACCCAGTACTTC
CASSPPQGNQETQYF
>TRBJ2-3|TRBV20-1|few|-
TGCAGTGTTTCTCCTTGGGGAAGCACAGATACGCAGTATTTT
CSVSPWGSTDTQYF